A single T cell receptor beta chain is shown here with its context. Its antigen is as yet unknown. The sample belongs to a study of blood T cells in healthy people across ages. Per the germline V gene, CDR1 is MDHEN and CDR2 is SYDVKM. Unmatched junction bases numbered 6, after V lost 5 bases and J lost 2 bases. The CDR3 covers 14 residues. The study, taken as a whole, reports: Unsorted PBMCs prevented conclusive naive versus antigen-experienced comparison.

Alongside a J-beta primer mix, a sample-barcoded 5' primer served in a second PCR lasting roughly 6 to 11 cycles. TCRdb re-called the 5' RACE reads with MiXCR, one entry per CDR3 protein. Of approximately 490,000 distinct CDR3 sequences listed, around 24% are singletons. These same records also appear under a second study, on T cells of mothers and their children. This second study notes: Barcodes and 2-4 random nucleotides were added by M1S in the second PCR.

J is TRBJ2-7 and V is TRBV28, with 7 bases lining up with TRBD2. The source of this sequence is a boy aged 10-17 years in good health. Sequencing input: blood. The CDR3: CASSTGLVPYEQYF. The CDR3 nucleotides are TGTGCCAGCAGTACAGGACTAGTCCCCTACGAGCAGTACTTC. The full variable domain, in which reference TRBV28 and TRBJ2-7 provide the parts outside the CDR3, is DVKVTQSSRYLVKRTGEKVFLECVQDMDHENMFWYRQDPGLGLRLIYFSYDVKMKEKGDIPEGYSVSREKKERFSLILESASTNQTSMYLCASSTGLVPYEQYFGPGTRLTVT.